The T cell receptor (beta chain) under discussion was sequenced for a study of Ad26.COV2.S vaccination and SARS-CoV-2 variants. The data were produced by immunoSEQ multiplex PCR, yet TCRdb's version contains in-frame clones alone and is incomplete. This table has 150,000 to 200,000 clones, about 83% appearing once. V lost 2 bases and J lost 1, with 8 bases in between. This CDR3 has 15 amino acids. Germline CDR1 reads SGHTA; CDR2 reads FQGTGA. This clone turned up a few times. The antigen remains unidentified. Different DNA sequences within this sample yield the same CDR3. The study, taken as a whole, reports: Reported post-vaccination CD8+ and CD4+ T cell responses to spike showed substantial breadth.

The sequenced sample was peripheral blood, obtained after recovery from COVID-19. The rearrangement uses TRBV7-3 and TRBJ2-2; a possible D gene is TRBD2 (5 bases). The source is a human donor who had recovered from COVID-19. The CDR3 nucleotides are TGTGCCAGCAGCTTATCCAGCGGGAACACCGGGGAGCTGTTTTTT. Translated: CASSLSSGNTGELFF.